The next 15 T cell receptor beta chains were all read from a single sample in a study of T-cell reconstitution after alpha-beta-depleted transplantation in children. The TCRbeta library incorporated unique molecular identifiers. TCRdb reprocessed the PCR reads via MiXCR and lists one record per CDR3 protein. Of around 440,000 distinct CDR3 sequences in the sample, roughly a tenth are singletons; the top ten hold approximately 2%. The sample was PBMCs, taken before TCRalphabeta/CD19-depleted stem cell transplant. The receptors here all came from a child younger than 10 with inherited bone marrow failure, due to receive a stem cell transplant.

In this sample, this clonotype turned up a few times. The chain combines TRBV6-6 with TRBJ1-2; possibly TRBD1 for D (6 bases). V lost 2 bases and J lost 8, with 12 bases in between. CDR1 is MNHNY, CDR2 SVGAGI, per germline (reference sequence). This CDR3 comprises 13 residues. In nucleotides, the CDR3 is TGTGCCAGCAGTTACAAGGGGGAGCTGGGCTACACCTTC. This sequence encodes CASSYKGELGYTF.

Comment on this clonotype: This may stem from a read error, because a much larger clone lies one nucleotide away. The chain employs TRBV28 and TRBJ2-1; 7 positions agree with TRBD1. Trimming cost V 3 bases and J 7 bases; bases outside gene matches: 9. The CDR3 has 15 residues. Germline V gene sequence: CDR1 MDHEN, CDR2 SYDVKM. In DNA form, the CDR3 reads TGTGCCAGCAGTTTGTATAGGGGGCGCAGGAATGAGCAGTTCTTC. Protein product: CASSLYRGRRNEQFF.

The gene calls are TRBV7-2 and TRBJ2-7; D possibly corresponds to TRBD2 (7 bases). This CDR3 spans 17 amino acids. In germline, CDR1 is SGHTA, CDR2 FQGNSA. The V end lost 0 bases, the J end lost 8 bases, and 23 bases lay between the germline ends. The CDR3 sequence: CASSLALGGGLMVKQYF. CDR3 nucleotides: TGTGCCAGCAGCTTAGCGCTGGGGGGGGGGCTAATGGTGAAGCAGTACTTC. Full variable domain (missing parts from reference TRBV7-2 and TRBJ2-7): GAGVSQSPSNKVTEKGKDVELRCDPISGHTALYWYRQSLGQGLEFLIYFQGNSAPDKSGLPSDRFSAERTGGSVSTLTIQRTQQEDSAVYLCASSLALGGGLMVKQYFGPGTRLTVT.

This clonotype was observed at least ten times. The CDR3 nucleotides read TGTGCCAGCAGCTTGGCCGTGGCGTTCCAGGTGTTTTTT. As protein: CASSLAVAFQVFF. The V gene is TRBV5-5, the J gene TRBJ2-2, with no clear D. The CDR3 consists of 13 residues. Trimming left V 0 bases short and J 15 bases short, with 15 bases between. Germline loops: CDR1 SGHKS, CDR2 YYEKEE (reference sequence).

This clonotype was counted between two and nine times. The chain is built from TRBV30 and TRBJ1-3; tentative D call: TRBD1 (5 bases). This CDR3 contains 14 residues. CDR1 is GTSNPN, CDR2 SVGIG, per germline (reference sequence). V shed 8 bases and J shed 0 bases, with 14 bases lying between them. The CDR3 DNA reads TGTGCCGCACAGGCTGTCGTCTCTGGAAACACCATATATTTT. Protein sequence: CAAQAVVSGNTIYF.

This clonotype appeared many times. This sequence joins TRBV28 and TRBJ2-3; TRBD2 might be the D (5 bases). CDR3 length: 17 residues. Germline-derived CDR1 and CDR2 are MDHEN and SYDVKM. The V end lost 3 bases, the J end lost 2 bases, and 18 bases lay between the germline ends. The DNA of the CDR3 is TGTGCCAGCAGTTTTGCTCAGGCGGGCCCCCCCACAGATACGCAGTATTTT. Translating gives CASSFAQAGPPTDTQYF.

This clonotype was seen only a few times. This chain joins TRBV25-1 and TRBJ1-1; the match to TRBD1 covers 8 bases. The length of the CDR3 is 16 residues. V lost 0 bases, J lost 1 base, and 4 bases stayed unmatched. Germline V gene data show CDR1 as MGHDK and CDR2 as SYGVNS. The CDR3 region has the DNA TGTGCCAGCAGTGAATACCCCGGACAGGGGAACACTGAAGCTTTCTTT. Translating it yields CASSEYPGQGNTEAFF.

This clonotype came up many times. The gene calls are TRBV9 and TRBJ1-5, with a weak D call TRBD1 (5 bases). CDR3 length: 13 amino acids. Germline-derived CDR1 and CDR2 are SGDLS and YYNGEE. V shed 10 bases and J shed 7 bases, with 18 bases lying between them. The CDR3 coding sequence is TGTGCCGCGGCAGGGCCGTTATTACAGCCCCAGCATTTT. Protein product: CAAAGPLLQPQHF.

In its sample, this clonotype was seen many times. The chain uses TRBV20-1 and TRBJ2-2; TRBD2 agrees at 13 bases. Germline V lookup: CDR1 DFQATT, CDR2 SNEGSKA (reference sequence). The CDR3 has 15 amino acids. J gave up 0 bases and V 6 bases, and 1 base lay outside the gene matches. The CDR3 region has the DNA TGCAGTGCCGGGACTAGCGGGACGAACACCGGGGAGCTGTTTTTT. The encoded protein is CSAGTSGTNTGELFF.

This clonotype came up many times. V is TRBV29-1 and J is TRBJ1-1, with TRBD1 matching over 9 bases. Germline V gives CDR1 SQVTM, CDR2 ANQGSEA. J gave up 1 base and V 5 bases, and 2 bases lay outside the gene matches. The CDR3 runs to 13 residues. The CDR3 spells CSVRQGGNTEAFF. CDR3 coding DNA: TGCAGCGTTAGACAGGGGGGGAACACTGAAGCTTTCTTT. Variable domain in full (rest from reference TRBV29-1 and TRBJ1-1): SAVISQKPSRDICQRGTSLTIQCQVDSQVTMMFWYRQQPGQSLTLIATANQGSEATYESGFVIDKFPISRPNLTFSTLTVSNMSPEDSSIYLCSVRQGGNTEAFFGQGTRLTVV.

This clonotype was detected a few times. V and J are TRBV6-1 and TRBJ2-7, with 10 bases lining up with TRBD2. CDR1 is MNHNS, CDR2 SASEGT, per germline. The CDR3 sequence is 17 residues long. V shed 0 bases, J shed 4 bases, and the junction held 9 bases outside the gene matches. CDR3 in amino acids: CASSEAHSLAGVYEQYF. CDR3 coding DNA: TGTGCCAGCAGTGAAGCACATTCCCTAGCGGGAGTATACGAGCAGTACTTC.

This clonotype was found many times. This sequence joins TRBV24-1 and TRBJ2-5; D possibly corresponds to TRBD1 (5 bases). CDR3 length: 16 amino acids. V lost 3 bases and J lost 5, with 18 bases in between. Germline lookup yields CDR1 KGHDR and CDR2 SFDVKD. The CDR3 sequence is CATSDPTAGPEETQYF. The DNA for the CDR3 is TGTGCCACCAGTGATCCAACCGCAGGGCCGGAGGAGACCCAGTACTTC.

The chain recombines TRBV5-1 with TRBJ1-2; D is unresolved. The CDR3 covers 16 residues. Trimming left V 0 bases short and J 4 bases short, with 16 bases between. Germline V gives CDR1 SGHRS, CDR2 YFSETQ. DNA of the CDR3: TGCGCCAGCAGCTTGGGGGAGGCTCCCCGGCGCTATGGCTACACCTTC. This translates into CASSLGEAPRRYGYTF.

This clonotype has just a few counts. The chain combines TRBV20-1 with TRBJ1-5; 9 bases align to TRBD1. V was clipped by 1 base and J by 7 bases; unmatched bases: 11. This CDR3 is built from 16 residues. The germline V gene encodes CDR1 DFQATT and CDR2 SNEGSKA (reference sequence). CDR3 loop: CSARAFPGQGGQPQHF. The CDR3 nucleotides are TGCAGTGCTAGAGCCTTCCCGGGACAGGGAGGCCAGCCCCAGCATTTT.

This clonotype was picked up a small number of times. This chain links TRBV27 with TRBJ2-1; TRBD2 agrees at 9 bases. The germline V gene encodes CDR1 MNHEY and CDR2 SMNVEV (reference sequence). The CDR3 sequence is 17 residues long. V lost 5 bases, J lost 6 bases, and 14 bases stayed unmatched. CDR3 in amino acids: CASSITVASGALNEQFF. The CDR3 DNA reads TGTGCCAGCAGTATCACTGTAGCTAGCGGGGCCCTCAATGAGCAGTTCTTC.